This passage covers 12 T cell receptor beta chains from one sample sequenced in a study of T cells after yellow fever vaccination. MiXCR, applied by TCRdb to the 5' RACE reads, yields one record per CDR3 protein. The sample holds some 420,000 distinct CDR3 sequences, 18% seen once. Source: PBMCs, taken before the yellow fever booster vaccination. Source of these receptors: a man aged 18 to 29 who received the YFV17D yellow fever vaccine.

This clonotype appeared a few times. This sequence joins TRBV5-1 and TRBJ2-3; D tentatively fits TRBD1 or TRBD2 (6 bases each). Germline loops: CDR1 SGHRS, CDR2 YFSETQ. The CDR3 contains 16 residues. V was clipped by 3 bases and J by 0 bases, with 14 bases between them. CDR3: CASSSGANWSTDTQYF. For the CDR3, the DNA is TGCGCCAGCAGCTCGGGGGCGAATTGGAGCACAGATACGCAGTATTTT.

This clonotype occurred a few times. The chain employs TRBV6-2 or TRBV6-3 and TRBJ2-3; D unclear. The CDR3 has 15 residues. Germline V gives CDR1 MNHEY, CDR2 SVGEGT. V gave up 6 bases and J gave up 3 bases, with 16 bases separating them. DNA for the CDR3: TGTGCCAGCAGAGACTTGGCCACCTCAACAGATACGCAGTATTTT. It is translated as CASRDLATSTDTQYF.

The rearrangement links TRBV20-1 to TRBJ1-1; no clear D. Trimming removed 3 bases from V and 3 bases from J, with 11 bases in between. Germline V gene lookup returns CDR1 DFQATT and CDR2 SNEGSKA (reference sequence). The CDR3 is 13 amino acids. CDR3 amino acids: CSASGSGDTEAFF. DNA of the CDR3: TGCAGTGCTAGTGGTTCGGGCGACACTGAAGCTTTCTTT.

This clonotype was recorded a few times. One junction end disagrees with the germline gene, perhaps due to a read error. The chain is built from TRBV9 and TRBJ2-1; D is uncertain. The germline V gene encodes CDR1 SGDLS and CDR2 YYNGEE. CDR3 length: 12 residues. CDR3 loop: CASSVSDPPPIF. The DNA of the CDR3 is TGTGCCAGCAGCGTTAGTGACCCACCCCCGATCTTC.

This clonotype showed up just once. The rearrangement uses TRBV4-2 and TRBJ1-2, with a tentative D call TRBD1 (6 bases). Trimming cost V 3 bases and J 0 bases, with 17 bases left between them. The CDR3 has 17 amino acids. The V gene's germline CDR1 is LGHNA and CDR2 YNFKEQ. DNA for the CDR3: TGTGCCAGCAGCCAGGGGGGGACAAAGGGAACTAACTATGGCTACACCTTC. Its translation is CASSQGGTKGTNYGYTF.

The chain joins TRBV20-1 to TRBJ2-2, with D maybe TRBD2 (6 bases). CDR3 length equals 16 residues. Trimming left V 3 bases short and J 0 bases short, with 14 bases between. CDR1 and CDR2 from the germline V gene are DFQATT and SNEGSKA (reference sequence). This CDR3 reads CSARGGIRSNTGELFF. Written as DNA, the CDR3 is TGCAGTGCTAGGGGGGGTATAAGATCGAACACCGGGGAGCTGTTTTTT.

The rearrangement uses TRBV12-3 or TRBV12-4 and TRBJ2-2; unclear D gene. The CDR3 has 12 residues. The V and J ends lost 8 bases and 3 bases respectively, with 7 bases between them. The CDR3 DNA reads as TGTGCCAGCCTTACCGACACCGGGGAGCTGTTTTTT. This sequence encodes CASLTDTGELFF.

This clonotype appeared a few times. The rearrangement joins TRBV7-9 to TRBJ2-3; D gene uncertain. The CDR3 consists of 14 residues. Germline assignment: CDR1 SEHNR and CDR2 FQNEAQ (reference sequence). V dropped 4 bases and J dropped 3 bases, with 11 bases sitting between them. Here the CDR3 reads CASSSDLRTDTQYF. In nucleotides, the CDR3 is TGTGCCAGCAGCTCGGACCTTAGGACAGATACGCAGTATTTT. The complete variable domain, with remaining parts taken from reference TRBV7-9 and TRBJ2-3, reads DTGVSQNPRHKITKRGQNVTFRCDPISEHNRLYWYRQTLGQGPEFLTYFQNEAQLEKSRLLSDRFSAERPKGSFSTLEIQRTEQGDSAMYLCASSSDLRTDTQYFGPGTRLTVL.

This clonotype turned up a few times. The chain employs TRBV29-1 and TRBJ2-5, with 7 positions matching TRBD1. V dropped 4 bases and J dropped 2; count of bases not matched to a gene: 1. The CDR3 has 12 residues. From germline, CDR1 is SQVTM and CDR2 ANQGSEA. DNA for the CDR3: TGCAGCGTTGGACAGGGACAAGAGACCCAGTACTTC. Protein product: CSVGQGQETQYF.

The chain couples TRBV7-2 to TRBJ2-5; no reliable D call. Germline V gene lookup returns CDR1 SGHTA and CDR2 FQGNSA. With 4 bases removed from V and 5 bases from J, the gap between germline ends came to 14 bases. The CDR3 loop spans 14 amino acids. In DNA, the CDR3 is TGTGCCAGCAGCTCTGCCAGGTTCGGGGAGACCCAGTACTTC. Amino acid sequence: CASSSARFGETQYF.

This chain links TRBV5-6 with TRBJ2-1, with TRBD2 matching 12 bases. The germline gives CDR1 SGHDT, CDR2 YYEEEE. The CDR3 runs to 16 residues. V was clipped by 1 base and J by 4 bases; unmatched bases: 3. CDR3 nucleotide sequence: TGTGCCAGCAGCTTGAGGCTAGCGGGGGGGTACAATGAGCAGTTCTTC. Residues: CASSLRLAGGYNEQFF.

This clonotype was counted a few times. CDR3 nucleotide sequence: TGTGCCAGCAGCTTCTCACAGATGAACACTGAAGCTTTCTTT. Translated, it gives CASSFSQMNTEAFF. The genes are TRBV5-6 and TRBJ1-1; D unclear. This CDR3 contains 14 residues. V was pared by 2 bases and J by 0 bases, with 8 bases between. Germline V gives CDR1 SGHDT, CDR2 YYEEEE. Combining the CDR3 with reference TRBV5-6 and TRBJ1-1 gives the whole variable domain DAGVTQSPTHLIKTRGQQVTLRCSPKSGHDTVSWYQQALGQGPQFIFQYYEEEERQRGNFPDRFSGHQFPNYSSELNVNALLLGDSALYLCASSFSQMNTEAFFGQGTRLTVV.